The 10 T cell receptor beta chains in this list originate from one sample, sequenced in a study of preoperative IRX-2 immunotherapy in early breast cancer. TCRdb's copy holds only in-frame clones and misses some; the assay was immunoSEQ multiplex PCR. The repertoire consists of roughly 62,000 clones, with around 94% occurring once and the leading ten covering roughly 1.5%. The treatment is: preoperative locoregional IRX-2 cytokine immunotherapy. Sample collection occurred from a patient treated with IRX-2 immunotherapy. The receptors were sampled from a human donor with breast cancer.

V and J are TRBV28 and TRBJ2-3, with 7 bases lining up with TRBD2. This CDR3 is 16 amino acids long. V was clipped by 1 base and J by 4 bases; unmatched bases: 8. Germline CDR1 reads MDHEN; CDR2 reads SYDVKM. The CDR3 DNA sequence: TGTGCCAGCAGTTTATTCCGCGGGAGTCGTCCAGATACGCAGTATTTT. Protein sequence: CASSLFRGSRPDTQYF.

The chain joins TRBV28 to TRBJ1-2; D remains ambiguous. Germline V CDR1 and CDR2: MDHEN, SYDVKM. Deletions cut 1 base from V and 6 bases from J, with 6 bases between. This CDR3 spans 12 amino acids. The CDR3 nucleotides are TGTGCCAGCAGTTTATCCTGGGATGGCTACACCTTC. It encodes CASSLSWDGYTF.

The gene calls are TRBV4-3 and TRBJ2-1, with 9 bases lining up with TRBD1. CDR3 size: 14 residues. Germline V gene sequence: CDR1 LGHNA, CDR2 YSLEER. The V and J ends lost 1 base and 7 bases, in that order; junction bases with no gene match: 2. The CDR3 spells CASSQVDRGNEQFF. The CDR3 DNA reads TGCGCCAGCAGCCAAGTTGACAGGGGGAATGAGCAGTTCTTC.

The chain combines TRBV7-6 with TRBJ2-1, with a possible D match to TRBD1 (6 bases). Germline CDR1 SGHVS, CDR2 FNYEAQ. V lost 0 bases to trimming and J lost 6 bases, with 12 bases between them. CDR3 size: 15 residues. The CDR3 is CASSLAAQGSNEQFF. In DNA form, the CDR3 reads TGTGCCAGCAGCTTAGCCGCTCAGGGGTCCAATGAGCAGTTCTTC.

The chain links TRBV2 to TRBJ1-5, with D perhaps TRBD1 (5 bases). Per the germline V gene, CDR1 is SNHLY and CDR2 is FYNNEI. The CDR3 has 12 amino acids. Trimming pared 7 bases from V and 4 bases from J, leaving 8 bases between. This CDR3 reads CASKGLNQPQHF. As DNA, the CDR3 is TGTGCCAGCAAGGGGCTAAATCAGCCCCAGCATTTT.

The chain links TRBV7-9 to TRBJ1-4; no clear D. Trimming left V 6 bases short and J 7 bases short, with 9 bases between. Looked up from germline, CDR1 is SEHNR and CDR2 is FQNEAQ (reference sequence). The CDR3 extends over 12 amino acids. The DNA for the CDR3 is TGTGCCAGCAGATCCCTGGGTGAAAAACTGTTTTTT. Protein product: CASRSLGEKLFF.

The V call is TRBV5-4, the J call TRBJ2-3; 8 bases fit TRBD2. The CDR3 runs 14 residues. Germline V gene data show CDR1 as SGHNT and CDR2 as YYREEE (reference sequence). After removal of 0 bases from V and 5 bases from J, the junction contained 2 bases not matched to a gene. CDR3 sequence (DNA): TGTGCCAGCAGCTTGGGCGCGGGGGGAGATACGCAGTATTTT. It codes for CASSLGAGGDTQYF.

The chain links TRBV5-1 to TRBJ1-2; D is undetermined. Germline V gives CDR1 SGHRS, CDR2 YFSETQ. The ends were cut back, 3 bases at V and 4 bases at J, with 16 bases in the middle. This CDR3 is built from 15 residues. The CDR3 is CASSSRGGRTYGYTF. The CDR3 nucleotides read TGCGCCAGCAGCTCAAGAGGCGGCAGGACCTATGGCTACACCTTC.

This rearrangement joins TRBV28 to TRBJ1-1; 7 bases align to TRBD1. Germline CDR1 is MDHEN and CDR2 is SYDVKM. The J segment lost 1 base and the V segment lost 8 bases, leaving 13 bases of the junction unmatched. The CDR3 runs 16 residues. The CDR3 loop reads CASSEGGFGRNTEAFF. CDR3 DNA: TGTGCCAGCTCCGAAGGGGGCTTCGGGAGGAACACTGAAGCTTTCTTT.

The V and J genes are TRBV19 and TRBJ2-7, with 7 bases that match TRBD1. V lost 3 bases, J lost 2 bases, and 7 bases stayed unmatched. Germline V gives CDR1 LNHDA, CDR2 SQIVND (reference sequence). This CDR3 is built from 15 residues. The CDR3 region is CASSIGQVPPYEQYF. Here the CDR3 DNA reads TGTGCCAGTAGTATTGGACAGGTTCCCCCCTACGAGCAGTACTTC.